Presented here are 5 T cell receptor beta chains from one specimen sequenced in a study of OX40 agonist ivuxolimab in advanced cancers. The protocol used for the library was the immunoSEQ multiplex PCR assay. TCRdb took over this immuneACCESS table, retaining in-frame rearrangements with V and J assigned. Such tables are incomplete; in checked studies, under half of the missing clones stem from an unresolved V gene, and the remainder is unexplained. The sample yields about 77,000 clones; approximately 84% were counted once. Of the sample, 4.6% falls within the top ten clones. Here the sequenced sample was CD4+ or CD8+ T cells sorted from blood, taken in a trial of the OX40 agonist ivuxolimab. The receptors derive from an adult with an advanced solid tumor such as melanoma, head and neck, liver or kidney cancer.

The table lists this clone with a count of one. J is TRBJ2-1 and V is TRBV7-2, with a tentative D call TRBD1 (6 bases). CDR3 length equals 16 residues. V lost 5 bases, J lost 6 bases, and 20 bases lay in between. Germline V gene lookup returns CDR1 SGHTA and CDR2 FQGNSA. CDR3 loop: CASSPPGGPRGNEQFF. Here the CDR3 DNA reads TGTGCCAGCAGCCCTCCTGGGGGCCCGAGGGGCAATGAGCAGTTCTTC.

The rearrangement links TRBV19 to TRBJ1-2; D not certain. Germline CDR1 and CDR2: LNHDA and SQIVND (reference sequence). The CDR3 runs to 15 residues. The germline V and J ends were trimmed by 5 bases and 3 bases, with 16 bases remaining between them. CDR3 loop: CASSLAGRRDYGYTF. The DNA of the CDR3 is TGTGCCAGTAGTTTGGCAGGCCGGAGGGACTATGGCTACACCTTC.

The J gene is TRBJ2-1, the V gene TRBV11-3; 10 bases are shared with TRBD2. The CDR3 totals 15 residues. J lost 4 bases, V lost 5 bases, and 5 bases had no gene match. Germline V gene data show CDR1 as SGHNT and CDR2 as YENEEA. The CDR3 DNA reads as TGTGCCAGCAGCCCTACTAGCGGGGCATACAATGAGCAGTTCTTC. Protein: CASSPTSGAYNEQFF.

The gene calls are TRBV14 and TRBJ2-1; D is ambiguous. Germline V lookup: CDR1 SGHDN, CDR2 FVKESK. CDR3 size: 14 residues. The V end lost 1 base, the J end lost 12 bases, and 16 bases lay between the germline ends. The CDR3 nucleotides read TGTGCCAGCAGCCAAGTCCAGTCCGCTCCCGGGCAGTTCTTC. Amino acid sequence: CASSQVQSAPGQFF.

The rearrangement links TRBV28 to TRBJ1-1; D call uncertain. From germline, CDR1 is MDHEN and CDR2 SYDVKM. The V and J ends lost 4 bases and 1 base respectively, with 7 bases between them. This CDR3 region has 13 residues. CDR3 protein: CASSWGSNTEAFF. The CDR3 bases are TGTGCCAGCAGTTGGGGATCGAACACTGAAGCTTTCTTT.